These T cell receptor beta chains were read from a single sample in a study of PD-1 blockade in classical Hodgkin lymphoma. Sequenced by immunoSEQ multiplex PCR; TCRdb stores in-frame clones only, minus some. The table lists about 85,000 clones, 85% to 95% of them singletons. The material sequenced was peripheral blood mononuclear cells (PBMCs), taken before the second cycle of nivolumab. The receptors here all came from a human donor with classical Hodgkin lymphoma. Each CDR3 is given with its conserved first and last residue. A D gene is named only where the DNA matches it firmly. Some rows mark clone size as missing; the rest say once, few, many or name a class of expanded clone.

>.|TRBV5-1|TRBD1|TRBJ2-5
CASSLGQGAEYF
TGCGCCAGCAGCTTGGGACAGGGGGCTGAGTACTTC
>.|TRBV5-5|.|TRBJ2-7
CASSFESVFYEQYF
TGTGCCAGCAGCTTCGAGTCCGTCTTTTACGAGCAGTACTTC
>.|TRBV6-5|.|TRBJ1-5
CASSYLGNQPQHF
TGTGCCAGCAGTTACCTGGGGAATCAGCCCCAGCATTTT
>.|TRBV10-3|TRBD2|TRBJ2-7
CAISNALGLAGPDEQYF
TGTGCCATCAGTAATGCATTGGGACTAGCGGGCCCCGACGAGCAGTACTTC
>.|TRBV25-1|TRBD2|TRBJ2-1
CASSEYGGGNYNEQFF
TGTGCCAGCAGTGAATATGGGGGAGGGAACTACAATGAGCAGTTCTTC
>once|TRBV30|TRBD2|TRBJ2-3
CARGGTSRYF
TGTGCCCGAGGCGGGACTAGTCGGTATTTT
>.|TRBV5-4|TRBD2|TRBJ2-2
CASSSGTSGTGELFF
TGTGCCAGCAGCTCCGGGACTAGCGGGACCGGGGAGCTGTTTTTT
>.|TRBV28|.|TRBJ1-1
CASSLGRLNTEAFF
TGTGCCAGCAGTTTAGGCAGATTGAACACTGAAGCTTTCTTT
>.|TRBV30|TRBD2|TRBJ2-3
CAWSKVAGTDTQYF
TGTGCCTGGAGTAAAGTAGCGGGTACAGATACGCAGTATTTT
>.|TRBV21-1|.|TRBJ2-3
CASSPRGNGVEGIADTQYF
TGTGCCAGCAGCCCCCGTGGGAACGGGGTCGAAGGGATCGCAGATACGCAGTATTTT
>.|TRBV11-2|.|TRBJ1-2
CASSLDQGYGYTF
TGTGCCAGCAGCTTAGACCAGGGGTACGGCTACACCTTC
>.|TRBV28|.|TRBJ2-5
CASSLILGHETQYF
TGTGCCAGCAGTTTAATTCTGGGCCACGAGACCCAGTACTTC
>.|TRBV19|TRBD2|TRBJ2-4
CASKTSGSSKNIQYF
TGTGCCAGCAAGACTAGCGGGAGTTCCAAAAACATTCAGTACTTC
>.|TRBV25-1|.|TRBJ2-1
CASRGRAAYNEQFF
TGTGCCAGCAGGGGAAGGGCAGCCTACAATGAGCAGTTCTTC
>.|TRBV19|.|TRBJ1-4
CASSSGATGLNEKLFF
TGTGCCAGTAGTTCGGGGGCAACAGGGTTGAATGAAAAACTGTTTTTT
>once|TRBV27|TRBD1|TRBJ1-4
CASSLRGQLNEKLFF
TGTGCCAGCAGTTTAAGGGGACAGCTCAATGAAAAACTGTTTTTT
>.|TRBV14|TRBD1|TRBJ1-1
CASSLRTGKVTEAFF
TGTGCCAGCAGCTTACGGACAGGGAAGGTTACTGAAGCTTTCTTT
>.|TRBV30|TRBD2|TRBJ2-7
CAWNRGLAGSEQYF
TGTGCCTGGAACCGGGGACTAGCCGGAAGCGAGCAGTACTTC
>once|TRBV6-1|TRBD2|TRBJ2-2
CASSEAQRGSGRTGELFF
TGTGCCAGCAGTGAAGCCCAGCGGGGTAGCGGGAGGACCGGGGAGCTGTTTTTT
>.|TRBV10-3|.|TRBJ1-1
CAIKWDILNTEAFF
TGTGCCATCAAGTGGGACATACTGAACACTGAAGCTTTCTTT
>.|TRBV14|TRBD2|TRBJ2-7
CASKPGGLAGFYEQYF
TGTGCCAGCAAACCCGGGGGGCTAGCGGGTTTCTACGAGCAGTACTTC
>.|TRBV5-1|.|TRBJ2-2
CASSLLSGARNTGELFF
TGCGCCAGCAGCTTGCTCAGTGGGGCCAGAAATACCGGGGAGCTGTTTTTT
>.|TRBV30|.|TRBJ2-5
CAWRGGRVQETQYF
TGTGCCTGGAGAGGGGGGAGAGTACAAGAGACCCAGTACTTC
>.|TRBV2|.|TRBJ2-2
CARTLERVTAGELFF
TGTGCCAGAACCCTCGAGAGAGTAACGGCCGGGGAGCTGTTTTTT
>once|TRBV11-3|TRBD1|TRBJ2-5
CASSQGQGLETQYF
TGTGCCAGCAGCCAGGGACAGGGTTTGGAGACCCAGTACTTC
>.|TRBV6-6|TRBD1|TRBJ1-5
CASSNTGTGGEPQHF
TGTGCCAGCAGTAACACCGGGACAGGGGGCGAGCCCCAGCATTTT
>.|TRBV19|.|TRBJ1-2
CASSIGESYGYTF
TGTGCCAGTAGTATCGGAGAGTCCTATGGCTACACCTTC
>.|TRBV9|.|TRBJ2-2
CATALTNTGELFF
TGTGCGACCGCCTTGACCAACACCGGGGAGCTGTTTTTT
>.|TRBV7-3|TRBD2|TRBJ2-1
CASSSIDKAGEQFF
TGTGCCAGCAGCTCGATAGATAAAGCGGGAGAGCAGTTCTTC
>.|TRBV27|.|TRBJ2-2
CASSFSGELFF
TGTGCCAGCAGTTTCAGCGGGGAGCTGTTTTTT
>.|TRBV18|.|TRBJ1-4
CASSPLGEKLFF
TGTGCCAGCTCACCCCTTGGTGAAAAACTGTTTTTT
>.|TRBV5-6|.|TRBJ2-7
CASSLVAEYEQYF
TGTGCCAGCAGCTTGGTGGCAGAGTACGAGCAGTACTTC
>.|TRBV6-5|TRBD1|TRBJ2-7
CASSSPSGQGDEQYF
TGTGCCAGCAGTTCCCCCTCGGGACAGGGTGACGAGCAGTACTTC
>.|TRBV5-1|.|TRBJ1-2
CASSNQNRPGLQGYTF
TGCGCCAGCAGCAACCAAAATCGTCCGGGGTTGCAGGGCTACACCTTC
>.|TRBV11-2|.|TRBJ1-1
CASSPLPGQGYFAEAFF
TGTGCCAGCAGCCCACTGCCGGGACAAGGCTACTTCGCTGAAGCTTTCTTT